This T cell receptor beta chain appears in the sequencing data of a study of T cell responses to AZD1222 COVID-19 vaccine. The CDR3 loop spans 11 amino acids. The V gene lost 3 bases and the J gene lost 7 bases, with 6 bases spanning the gap. Notes on the study in general: Donors were chiefly white British, with a greater number of females, and clonal diversity was perhaps underestimated. Just a handful of people given AZD1222 tested seropositive at baseline. Spike-specific TCR breadth and depth rose after two AZD1222 doses. Targets within unmutated variant regions were reportedly found for nearly half of spike-specific TCRs.

The method was immunoSEQ multiplex PCR; TCRdb's version includes in-frame clones alone and lacks a portion of them. The repertoire includes 140,000 to 150,000 clones, 75% to 85% of them detected once, and roughly 4% sits in the top ten. This clone was observed a few times. Its antigen is currently unknown. The specimen comprised peripheral blood, sampled on day 0 of MenACWY control vaccination. The source is an adult in good health. V usage is TRBV12-3 or TRBV12-4 and J usage is TRBJ1-1; D not certain. CDR3 bases: TGTGCCAGCAGTTTTGTCCGTGAAGCTTTCTTT. Translating gives CASSFVREAFF.